This T cell receptor beta chain was retrieved from a study of T cells after yellow fever vaccination. Study in general: Preparation used SMART-Seq v4 Ultra Low Input for the low-cell-number fractions.

The germline V gene has CDR1 SQVTM and CDR2 ANQGSEA. Trimming removed 2 bases at V and 4 bases at J, with 9 bases between. CDR3 length: 13 amino acids. Details on this clonotype: Antigen unknown.

Broader study findings: Abundant clonotypes from the bulk population could get into FACS-sorted repertoires as contaminants.

TCRdb re-called the 5' RACE reads through MiXCR, storing one row per CDR3 protein. The profile shows about 580,000 distinct CDR3 sequences, about a sixth of them singletons. The source material was PBMCs, sampled around 5 days after the first yellow fever vaccination. The source of this sequence is a man aged 18 to 29 who received the YFV17D yellow fever vaccine. The chain recombines TRBV29-1 with TRBJ1-3, with a possible D match to TRBD1 (6 bases). As DNA, the CDR3 is TGCAGCGTTGAACCAGGGGCAGGAAACACCATATATTTT. Translating it yields CSVEPGAGNTIYF.